This TCR beta chain was sequenced in a study of OX40 agonist ivuxolimab in advanced cancers. For the study at large: Subjects had a mean age of about 65 years, with a range of roughly 23 to 79; around 80% were male. Overall study findings and caveats: At 0.1 to 3.0 mg/kg and by week 6, clonal expansion occurred in CD4+ and CD8+ blood T cells. A proportion of nonresponders additionally exhibited low normalized T-cell clonal expansion. CD8+ T cells averaged more expanded clones than CD4+.

Assay used: immunoSEQ multiplex PCR; TCRdb lists only in-frame clones, some missing. The table has tens of thousands of clones, 81% seen once. A word on this clone: The antigen is unknown.

The sample in question was CD4+ or CD8+ T cells sorted from blood, obtained in a trial of the OX40 agonist ivuxolimab. This receptor was obtained from an adult with an advanced solid tumor such as melanoma, head and neck, liver or kidney cancer.

The CDR3 nucleotides read TGTGCCAGCAAAGGTCAGGGGGCTGCAGCTTTCTTT. Amino acid sequence: CASKGQGAAAFF. The genes are TRBV6-6 and TRBJ1-1; 8 bases are shared with TRBD1. The CDR3 sequence is 12 residues long. Germline V gene data show CDR1 as MNHNY and CDR2 as SVGAGI (reference sequence). The trim removed 7 bases at V and 10 bases at J, leaving 8 bases unmatched.